The clone carrying this T cell receptor beta chain was seen many times. Its antigen is unidentified. The data were taken from a study of regulatory T cells in long-lasting Graves disease. The CDR3 is 15 amino acids. In germline, CDR1 is SGHRS, CDR2 YFSETQ. V was cut by 0 bases and J by 1 base, with 7 bases left in between. Regarding the study as a whole: Accuracy may have been reduced by the small sample size. More public clonotypes were shared by persistent patients (about 3,000) than by new patients (roughly 1,000).

Noted time point: newly diagnosed GD, antithyroid drugs for less than 3 months. RNA isolated from PBMCs was used to make the TCR library. Both iRepertoire HTBI primers and Arm-PCR of CDR3 regions were used to build the TCR beta libraries. TCRdb re-derived calls from the multiplex PCR reads in MiXCR, one entry per CDR3 protein. Of 350,000 to 500,000 distinct CDR3 sequences listed, 11% to 15% are singletons. These data also featured in a second study, about T cells in Graves' hyperthyroidism and ophthalmopathy. As that report states: Blood also showed most of the thyroid clonotypes that were expanded above 0.001.

The material sequenced was peripheral blood mononuclear cells (PBMCs), taken at new diagnosis, from a patient treated with antithyroid drugs. V gene TRBV5-1 combines with J gene TRBJ1-4; no firm D call. This clonotype was obtained from a woman aged 45-60 years with Graves disease. The CDR3 nucleotides read TGCGCCAGCAGCTTGGGGGCAGGAACTAATGAAAAACTGTTTTTT. Translated: CASSLGAGTNEKLFF.